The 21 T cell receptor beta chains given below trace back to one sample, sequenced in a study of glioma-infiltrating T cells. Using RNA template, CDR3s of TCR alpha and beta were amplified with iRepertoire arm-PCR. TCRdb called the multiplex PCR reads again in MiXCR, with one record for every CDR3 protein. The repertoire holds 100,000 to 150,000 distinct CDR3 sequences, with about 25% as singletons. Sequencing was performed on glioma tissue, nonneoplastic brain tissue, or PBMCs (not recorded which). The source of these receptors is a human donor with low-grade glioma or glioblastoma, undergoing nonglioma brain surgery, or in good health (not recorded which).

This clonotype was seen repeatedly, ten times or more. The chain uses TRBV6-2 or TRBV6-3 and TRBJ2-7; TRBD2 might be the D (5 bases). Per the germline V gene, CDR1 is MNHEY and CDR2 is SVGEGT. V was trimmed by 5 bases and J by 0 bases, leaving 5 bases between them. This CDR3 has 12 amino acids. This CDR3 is CASSRDSYEQYV. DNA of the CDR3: TGTGCCAGCAGTCGGGACTCCTACGAGCAGTACGTC.

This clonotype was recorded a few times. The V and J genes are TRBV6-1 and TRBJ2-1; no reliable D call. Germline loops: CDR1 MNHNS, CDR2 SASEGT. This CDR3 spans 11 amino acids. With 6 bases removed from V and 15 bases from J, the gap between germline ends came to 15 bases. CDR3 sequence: CASSLLGKAFF. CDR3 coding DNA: TGTGCCAGCAGCTTACTGGGGAAGGCGTTCTTC.

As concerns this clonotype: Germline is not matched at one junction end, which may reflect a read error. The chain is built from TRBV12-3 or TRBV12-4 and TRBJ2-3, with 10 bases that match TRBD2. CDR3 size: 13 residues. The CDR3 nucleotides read TGTGCCGGCAGCGGGGGGGTCACAGATACGCAGTATTTT. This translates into CAGSGGVTDTQYF.

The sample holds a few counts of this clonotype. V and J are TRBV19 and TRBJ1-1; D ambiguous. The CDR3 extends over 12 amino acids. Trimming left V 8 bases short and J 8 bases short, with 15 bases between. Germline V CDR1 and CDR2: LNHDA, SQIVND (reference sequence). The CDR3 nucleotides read TGTGCCAGTGGGGTGTATTTGGAAGAAGCTTTCTTT. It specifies CASGVYLEEAFF.

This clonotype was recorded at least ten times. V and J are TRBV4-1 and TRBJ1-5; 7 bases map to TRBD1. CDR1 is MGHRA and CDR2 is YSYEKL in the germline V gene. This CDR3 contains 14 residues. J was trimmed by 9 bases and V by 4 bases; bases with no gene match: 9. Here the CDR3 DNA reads TGCGCCAGCAGCCGAGACAGGGTCCAATCGCCCCAGCATTTT. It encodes CASSRDRVQSPQHF.

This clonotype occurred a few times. The chain's CDR3 is CASSLSGDTGELFF. The CDR3, as DNA: TGTGCCAGCAGCTTGTCGGGCGACACCGGGGAGCTGTTTTTT. The chain carries TRBV7-3 and TRBJ2-2; the D is unclear. Germline lookup yields CDR1 SGHTA and CDR2 FQGTGA. This CDR3 comprises 14 residues. V shed 3 bases and J shed 3 bases, with 8 bases lying between them.

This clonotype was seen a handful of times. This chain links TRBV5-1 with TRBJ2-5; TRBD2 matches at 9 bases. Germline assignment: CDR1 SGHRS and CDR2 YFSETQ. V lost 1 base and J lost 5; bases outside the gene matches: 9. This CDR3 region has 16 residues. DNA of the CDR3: TGCGCCAGCAGCTTGTCTGCGGGGGGGCCGAGGGAGACCCAGTACTTC. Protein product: CASSLSAGGPRETQYF.

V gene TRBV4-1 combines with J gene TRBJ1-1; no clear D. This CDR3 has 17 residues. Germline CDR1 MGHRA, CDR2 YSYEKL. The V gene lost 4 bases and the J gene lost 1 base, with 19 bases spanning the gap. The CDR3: CASSPFLRQRQNTEAFF. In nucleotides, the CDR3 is TGCGCCAGCAGCCCTTTTCTTCGACAAAGGCAGAACACTGAAGCTTTCTTT.

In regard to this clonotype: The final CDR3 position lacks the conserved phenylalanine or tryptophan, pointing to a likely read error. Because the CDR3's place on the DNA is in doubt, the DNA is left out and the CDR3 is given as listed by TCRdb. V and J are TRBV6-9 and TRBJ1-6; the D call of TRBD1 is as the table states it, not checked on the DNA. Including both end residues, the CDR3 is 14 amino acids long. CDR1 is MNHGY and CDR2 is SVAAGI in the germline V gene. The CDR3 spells CASSYRDSNSPPHS.

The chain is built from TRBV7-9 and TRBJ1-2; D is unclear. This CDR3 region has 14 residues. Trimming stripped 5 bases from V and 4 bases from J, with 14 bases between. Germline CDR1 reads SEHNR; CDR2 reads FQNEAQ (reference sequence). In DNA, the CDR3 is TGTGCCAGCAGCAAAGAAGTAGGCAGCTATGGCTACACCTTC. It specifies CASSKEVGSYGYTF.

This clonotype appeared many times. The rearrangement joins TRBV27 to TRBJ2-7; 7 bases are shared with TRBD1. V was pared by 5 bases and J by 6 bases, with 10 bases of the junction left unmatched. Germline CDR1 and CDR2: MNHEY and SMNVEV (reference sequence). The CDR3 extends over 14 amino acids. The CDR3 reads CASSRRDSSSEQYV. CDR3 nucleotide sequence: TGTGCCAGCAGTCGTAGGGACAGCTCAAGCGAGCAGTACGTC.

CDR3 loop: CASQGHPGGTGELFF. The CDR3 DNA reads TGTGCCAGCCAGGGACACCCTGGTGGCACCGGGGAGCTGTTTTTT. The chain uses TRBV6-2 or TRBV6-3 and TRBJ2-2; a possible D gene is TRBD1 (6 bases). The V and J ends lost 8 bases and 4 bases respectively, with 17 bases between them. This CDR3 is 15 amino acids long. Germline-derived CDR1 and CDR2 are MNHEY and SVGEGT.

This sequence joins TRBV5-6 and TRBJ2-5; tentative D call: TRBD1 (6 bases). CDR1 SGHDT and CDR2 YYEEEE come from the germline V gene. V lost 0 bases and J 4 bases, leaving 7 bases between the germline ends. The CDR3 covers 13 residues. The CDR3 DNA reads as TGTGCCAGCAGCTTGGTGGGGGCAGAGACCCAGTACTTC. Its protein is CASSLVGAETQYF.

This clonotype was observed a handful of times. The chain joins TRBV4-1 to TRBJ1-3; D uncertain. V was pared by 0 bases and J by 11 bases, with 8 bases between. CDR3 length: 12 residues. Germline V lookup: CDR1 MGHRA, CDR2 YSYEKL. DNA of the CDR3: TGCGCCAGCAGCCAAGATGGGGTCGCCATATATTTT. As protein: CASSQDGVAIYF.

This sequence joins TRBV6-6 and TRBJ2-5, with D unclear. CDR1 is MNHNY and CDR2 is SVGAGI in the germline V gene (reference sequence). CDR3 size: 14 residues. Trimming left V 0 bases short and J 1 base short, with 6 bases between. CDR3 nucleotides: TGTGCCAGCAGTTACTCGCTCTCCCAAGAGACCCAGTACTTC. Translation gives CASSYSLSQETQYF.

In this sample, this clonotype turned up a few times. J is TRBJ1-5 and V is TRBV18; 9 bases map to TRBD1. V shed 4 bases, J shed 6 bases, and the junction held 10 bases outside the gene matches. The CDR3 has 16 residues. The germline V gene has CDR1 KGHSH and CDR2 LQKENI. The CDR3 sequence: CASSQFTGGVGQPQHF. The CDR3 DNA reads TGTGCCAGCTCACAGTTTACAGGGGGCGTGGGTCAGCCCCAGCATTTT.

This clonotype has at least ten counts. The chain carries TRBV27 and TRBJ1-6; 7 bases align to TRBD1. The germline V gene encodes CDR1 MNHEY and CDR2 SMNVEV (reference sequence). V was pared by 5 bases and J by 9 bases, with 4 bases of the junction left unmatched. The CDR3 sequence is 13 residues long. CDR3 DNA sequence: TGTGCCAGCAGTAAGGACAGGACTTCACCCCTCCACTTT. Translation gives CASSKDRTSPLHF.

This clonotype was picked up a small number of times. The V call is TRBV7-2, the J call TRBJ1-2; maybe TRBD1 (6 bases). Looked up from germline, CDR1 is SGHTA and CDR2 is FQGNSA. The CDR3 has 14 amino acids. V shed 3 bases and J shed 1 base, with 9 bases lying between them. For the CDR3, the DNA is TGTGCCAGCAGCTTGGACAGTCTTAACTATGGCTACACCTTC. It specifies CASSLDSLNYGYTF.

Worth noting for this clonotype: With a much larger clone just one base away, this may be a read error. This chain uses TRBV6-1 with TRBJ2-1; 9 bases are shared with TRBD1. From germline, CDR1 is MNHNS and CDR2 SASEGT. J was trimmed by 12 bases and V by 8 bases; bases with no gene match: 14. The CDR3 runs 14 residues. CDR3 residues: CASLGTGYLHGQFF. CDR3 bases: TGTGCCAGCCTGGGGACAGGGTATTTGCATGGGCAGTTCTTC.

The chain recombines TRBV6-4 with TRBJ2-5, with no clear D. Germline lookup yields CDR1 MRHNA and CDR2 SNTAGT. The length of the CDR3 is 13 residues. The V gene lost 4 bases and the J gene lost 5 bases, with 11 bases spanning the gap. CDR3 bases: TGTGCCAGCAGTGGTAATGGAGAGGAGACCCAGTACTTC. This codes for CASSGNGEETQYF.

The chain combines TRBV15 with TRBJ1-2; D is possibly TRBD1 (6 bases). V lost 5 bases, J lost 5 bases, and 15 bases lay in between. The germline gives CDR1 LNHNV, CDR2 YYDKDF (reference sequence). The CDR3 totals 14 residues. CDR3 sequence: CATSPKGDGYGYTF. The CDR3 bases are TGTGCCACCAGCCCAAAGGGGGATGGGTATGGCTACACCTTC.